This T cell receptor beta chain comes out of a study of blood T cell repertoires in COVID-19. Measured with immunoSEQ multiplex PCR; TCRdb has only the in-frame clones, and not every one. The sample includes tens of thousands of clones, 70% to 90% of them seen just once. Sequenced: peripheral blood. The TCR originated in a man in his thirties or forties with acute or convalescent COVID-19.

The CDR3 loop is CASSPTKGASTDTQYF. The CDR3 nucleotides are TGTGCCAGCAGCCCGACGAAGGGGGCGAGCACAGATACGCAGTATTTT. This chain links TRBV5-4 with TRBJ2-3; 7 bases match TRBD1. The CDR3 has 16 residues. Trimming cost V 4 bases and J 0 bases; bases outside gene matches: 8. Germline assignment: CDR1 SGHNT and CDR2 YYREEE (reference sequence).